This section outlines one T cell receptor beta chain sequence together with its context. No antigen is known for it. The data stem from a study of cytomegalovirus exposure and HLA in healthy donors. After removal of 3 bases from V and 2 bases from J, the junction contained 14 bases not matched to a gene. CDR1 LNHDA and CDR2 SQIVND come from the germline V gene (reference sequence). The CDR3 spans 18 residues. The PCR contained 60 Vbeta and 13 Jbeta primers. The assay was immunoSEQ multiplex PCR, and TCRdb's table has in-frame clones only and misses some. Of approximately 150,000 clones listed, roughly 81% are singletons. Broader study findings: Specificity for CMV antigens was confirmed in vitro for a few of the CMV-associated chains. Presence/absence analyses assumed roughly uniform sequencing depth across donors, which may not hold.

Sequenced: PBMCs. The chain has TRBV19 and TRBJ2-3; 7 nucleotides agree with TRBD1. The TCR comes from a woman aged 18-35 years in good health and CMV-seropositive. The CDR3 nucleotides are TGTGCCAGTAGTATGGTCATCACACAGGGGTTATCCACAGATACGCAGTATTTT. This gives the protein CASSMVITQGLSTDTQYF.